What follows are 17 T cell receptor beta chains derived from one specimen sequenced in a study of identical twins. In TCRdb, the 5' RACE reads were re-called with MiXCR into one record per CDR3 protein. This table holds roughly 200,000 distinct CDR3 sequences, more than 15% found once. The data also belong to a second study, concerning T cells expressing NK-cell markers.

The sample comprised CD8+ T cells sorted from blood. These TCRs come from a woman aged 18 to 35 in good health.

This clonotype was counted ten times or more. This sequence joins TRBV9 and TRBJ2-2; no definite D call. CDR3 length: 12 amino acids. V shed 4 bases and J shed 1 base, with 2 bases lying between them. CDR1 is SGDLS and CDR2 is YYNGEE in the germline V gene. CDR3 in amino acids: CASSKNTGELFF. The CDR3 DNA sequence: TGTGCCAGCAGCAAGAACACCGGGGAGCTGTTTTTT.

This clonotype was seen more than once but under ten times. The chain links TRBV13 to TRBJ2-7; D not certain. Germline values: CDR1 PRHDT, CDR2 FYEKMQ (reference sequence). CDR3 length equals 13 residues. V was cut by 5 bases and J by 2 bases, with 10 bases left in between. The CDR3 loop reads CASSPLRPYEQYF. Written as DNA, the CDR3 is TGTGCCAGCAGCCCCCTCAGGCCCTACGAGCAGTACTTC. The complete variable domain, with remaining parts taken from reference TRBV13 and TRBJ2-7, reads AAGVIQSPRHLIKEKRETATLKCYPIPRHDTVYWYQQGPGQDPQFLISFYEKMQSDKGSIPDRFSAQQFSDYHSELNMSSLELGDSALYFCASSPLRPYEQYFGPGTRLTVT.

The chain employs TRBV20-1 and TRBJ1-5; D is unresolved. There are 14 residues in the CDR3. In germline, CDR1 is DFQATT, CDR2 SNEGSKA (reference sequence). Between the trimmed V and J ends, which lost 3 bases and 4 bases, there was a span of 13 bases. The chain's CDR3 is CSARKEGWNQPQHF. Written as DNA, the CDR3 is TGCAGTGCTAGGAAGGAGGGCTGGAATCAGCCCCAGCATTTT.

This clonotype has at least ten counts. This sequence joins TRBV12-3 or TRBV12-4 and TRBJ1-1; D unclear. Trimming took off 5 bases at V and 1 base at J, with 8 bases between the two ends. The CDR3 is made up of 13 amino acids. CDR3 region: CASSPRGNTEAFF. CDR3 bases: TGTGCCAGCAGTCCCCGCGGGAACACTGAAGCTTTCTTT.

The V call is TRBV2, the J call TRBJ2-5, with D possibly being TRBD1 or TRBD2 (5 bases each). The V gene lost 11 bases and the J gene lost 5 bases, with 21 bases spanning the gap. The CDR3 contains 14 residues. Per germline, CDR1 SNHLY and CDR2 FYNNEI. The CDR3 here is CAGGDVKVEETQYF. The CDR3 bases are TGTGCCGGGGGAGACGTGAAGGTGGAGGAGACCCAGTACTTC.

This clonotype was found a few times. The chain uses TRBV11-3 and TRBJ2-2; D is possibly TRBD2 (7 bases). The CDR3 is made up of 12 amino acids. CDR1 and CDR2 from the germline V gene are SGHNT and YENEEA. The V gene lost 8 bases and the J gene lost 4 bases, with 8 bases spanning the gap. DNA for the CDR3: TGTGCCAGCCGGGGGGCCACCGGGGAGCTGTTTTTT. Encoded protein: CASRGATGELFF. The full variable domain, rest sourced from reference TRBV11-3 and TRBJ2-2, is EAGVVQSPRYKIIEKKQPVAFWCNPISGHNTLYWYLQNLGQGPELLIRYENEEAVDDSQLPKDRFSAERLKGVDSTLKIQPAELGDSAVYLCASRGATGELFFGEGSRLTVL.

The chain links TRBV7-2 to TRBJ2-7; the D gene is possibly TRBD2 (5 bases). Germline-derived CDR1 and CDR2 are SGHTA and FQGNSA. Trimming removed 0 bases from V and 2 bases from J, with 8 bases in between. The CDR3 spans 14 residues. The CDR3 loop is CASSLASETYEQYF. DNA of the CDR3: TGTGCCAGCAGCTTAGCTAGCGAGACCTACGAGCAGTACTTC. Combining the CDR3 with reference TRBV7-2 and TRBJ2-7 gives the whole variable domain GAGVSQSPSNKVTEKGKDVELRCDPISGHTALYWYRQSLGQGLEFLIYFQGNSAPDKSGLPSDRFSAERTGGSVSTLTIQRTQQEDSAVYLCASSLASETYEQYFGPGTRLTVT.

This clonotype was recorded many times. J is TRBJ1-1 and V is TRBV5-1, with D unclear. CDR3 length equals 15 residues. The V gene's germline CDR1 is SGHRS and CDR2 YFSETQ. The V end lost 0 bases, the J end lost 1 base, and 10 bases lay between the germline ends. The CDR3 reads CASSLAISANTEAFF. The CDR3 DNA reads TGCGCCAGCAGCTTGGCCATCTCAGCGAACACTGAAGCTTTCTTT.

This clonotype was found a few times. This rearrangement joins TRBV4-1 to TRBJ2-4; 7 bases match TRBD2. Per germline, CDR1 MGHRA and CDR2 YSYEKL. This CDR3 region has 14 residues. With 1 base clipped from V and 9 bases from J, the junction kept 6 bases outside the gene matches. CDR3 in amino acids: CASSQGTREGIQYF. As DNA, the CDR3 is TGCGCCAGCAGCCAAGGTACCAGGGAGGGCATTCAGTACTTC.

This clonotype occurred a few times. This rearrangement joins TRBV4-3 to TRBJ2-7; weak D call: TRBD1 (5 bases). V was shortened by 3 bases and J by 2 bases, with 11 bases between the two germline ends. Germline CDR1 is LGHNA and CDR2 is YSLEER. The CDR3 consists of 14 residues. The CDR3 sequence is CASSHGTGAYEQYF. The CDR3 DNA follows: TGCGCCAGCAGCCATGGAACAGGAGCCTACGAGCAGTACTTC.

This clonotype has a count of ten or more. The chain couples TRBV12-3 or TRBV12-4 to TRBJ2-1, with unresolved D. Trimming left V 3 bases short and J 7 bases short, with 7 bases between. The CDR3 covers 12 residues. The DNA of the CDR3 is TGTGCCAGCAGTTTCTCCGGTAATGAGCAGTTCTTC. Translation gives CASSFSGNEQFF.

This clonotype came up a few times. The chain has TRBV11-2 and TRBJ2-1, with D possibly being TRBD2 (5 bases). The CDR3 runs to 12 residues. The ends were cut back, 8 bases at V and 3 bases at J, with 8 bases in the middle. From germline, CDR1 is SGHAT and CDR2 FQNNGV. DNA of the CDR3: TGTGCCAGCGGGCGGGTCTACAATGAGCAGTTCTTC. Translated, it gives CASGRVYNEQFF.

This clonotype was counted between two and nine times. The V and J genes are TRBV20-1 and TRBJ2-3, with TRBD2 identical over 8 bases. V was pared by 2 bases and J by 2 bases, with 12 bases of the junction left unmatched. Germline CDR1 reads DFQATT; CDR2 reads SNEGSKA (reference sequence). The CDR3 covers 17 residues. The CDR3 is CSARRAGGPAPTDTQYF. The CDR3 coding sequence is TGCAGTGCTAGAAGGGCGGGGGGCCCGGCTCCCACAGATACGCAGTATTTT.

This chain links TRBV11-1 with TRBJ1-6; D gene uncertain. The CDR3 has 13 amino acids. V lost 1 base, J lost 9 bases, and 7 bases lay in between. The germline CDR1 and CDR2 sequences are SGHAT and FQDESV (reference sequence). The CDR3: CASSLVPGSPLHF. The CDR3 DNA sequence: TGTGCCAGCAGCTTAGTTCCAGGTTCACCCCTCCACTTT.

This clonotype was seen more than once but under ten times. This chain links TRBV11-2 with TRBJ2-5, with 7 nucleotides matching TRBD1. The V gene end was trimmed by 1 base and the J gene end by 7 bases; junction bases not matched to a gene: 9. CDR3 length: 15 amino acids. Per germline, CDR1 SGHAT and CDR2 FQNNGV. DNA of the CDR3: TGTGCCAGCAGCTTAGCCGCGACAGGGTGGGGGACCCAGTACTTC. Its protein product is CASSLAATGWGTQYF.

This clonotype has more than one count but fewer than ten. V and J are TRBV12-3 or TRBV12-4 and TRBJ2-1; the D gene is possibly TRBD2 (7 bases). Trimming pared 6 bases from V and 3 bases from J, leaving 18 bases between. The CDR3 runs to 16 residues. The CDR3 nucleotides read TGTGCCAGCAGCCCCATGGGGGGGGCCGTCTACAATGAGCAGTTCTTC. This translates into CASSPMGGAVYNEQFF.

In its sample, this clonotype was seen a few times. CDR3 coding DNA: TGCGCCAGCAGTGAGTCGGGGCAGGATGGCTACACCTTC. It specifies CASSESGQDGYTF. V and J are TRBV10-2 and TRBJ1-2; D possibly corresponds to TRBD1 (5 bases). Per the germline V gene, CDR1 is WSHSY and CDR2 is SAAADI. The CDR3 consists of 13 residues. Trimming shortened V by 0 bases and J by 6 bases, and 8 bases separated the two germline ends.